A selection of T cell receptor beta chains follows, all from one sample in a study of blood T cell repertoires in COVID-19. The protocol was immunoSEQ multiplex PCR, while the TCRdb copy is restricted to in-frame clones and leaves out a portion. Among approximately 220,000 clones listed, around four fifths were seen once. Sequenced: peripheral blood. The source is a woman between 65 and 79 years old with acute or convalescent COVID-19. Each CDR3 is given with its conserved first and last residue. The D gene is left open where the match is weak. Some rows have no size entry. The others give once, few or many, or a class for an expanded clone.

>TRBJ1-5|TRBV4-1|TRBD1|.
CASSQTGTGVNQPQHF
TGCGCCAGCAGCCAAACCGGAACAGGGGTCAATCAGCCCCAGCATTTT
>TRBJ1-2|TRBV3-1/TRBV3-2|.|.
CASSAVGGGYTF
TGTGCCAGCAGCGCCGTTGGAGGTGGCTACACCTTC
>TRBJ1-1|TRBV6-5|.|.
CASLRGGLNTEAFF
TGTGCCAGCTTGAGGGGGGGCTTGAACACTGAAGCTTTCTTT
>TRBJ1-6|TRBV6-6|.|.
CASNRDGAGVVSPLHF
TGTGCCAGCAACCGAGACGGAGCAGGGGTTGTTTCACCCCTCCACTTT
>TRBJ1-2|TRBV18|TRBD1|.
CASSPIGQGLSGYTF
TGTGCCAGCTCACCAATCGGACAGGGACTTTCTGGCTACACCTTC
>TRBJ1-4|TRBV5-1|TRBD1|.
CASSLGQGARTNEKLFF
TGCGCCAGCAGCTTGGGCCAGGGGGCCAGGACTAATGAAAAACTGTTTTTT
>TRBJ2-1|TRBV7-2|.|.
CASSLRWGGGTGNEQFF
TGTGCCAGCAGCTTACGCTGGGGCGGAGGGACTGGGAATGAGCAGTTCTTC
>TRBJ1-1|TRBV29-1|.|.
CSVEREANTEAFF
TGCAGCGTTGAGAGGGAGGCGAACACTGAAGCTTTCTTT
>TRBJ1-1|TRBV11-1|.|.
CASSHRAGGTEAFF
TGTGCCAGCAGCCACAGGGCCGGGGGGACTGAAGCTTTCTTT
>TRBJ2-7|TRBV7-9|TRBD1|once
CASSRDRAYEQYF
TGTGCCAGCAGCCGGGACAGAGCCTACGAGCAGTACTTC
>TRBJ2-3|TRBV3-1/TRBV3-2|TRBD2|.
CASSQASGGWTDTQYF
TGTGCCAGCAGCCAAGCTAGCGGGGGGTGGACAGATACGCAGTATTTT
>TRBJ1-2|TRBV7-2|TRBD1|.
CASSRDRGREIGYTF
TGTGCCAGCAGCAGAGACAGGGGAAGGGAAATTGGCTACACCTTC
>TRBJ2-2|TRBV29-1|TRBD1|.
CSAEDRGNTGELFF
TGCAGCGCTGAAGACAGGGGGAACACCGGGGAGCTGTTTTTT
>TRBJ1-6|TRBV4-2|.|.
CASSPSYSYNSPLHF
TGTGCCAGCAGCCCAAGCTACAGTTATAATTCACCCCTCCACTTT
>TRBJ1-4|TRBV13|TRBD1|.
CASSSGQGYNEKLFF
TGTGCCAGCAGTAGTGGACAGGGCTATAATGAAAAACTGTTTTTT
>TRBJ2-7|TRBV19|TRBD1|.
CASSRNPTGTSYEQYF
TGTGCCAGTAGTAGGAACCCGACAGGGACCTCCTACGAGCAGTACTTC
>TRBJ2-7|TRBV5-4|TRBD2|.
CASSPGLAHSSYEQYF
TGTGCCAGCAGCCCCGGACTAGCTCACAGCTCCTACGAGCAGTACTTC
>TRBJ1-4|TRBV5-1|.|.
CASSLDPGNNEKLFF
TGCGCCAGCAGCTTGGATCCCGGGAACAATGAAAAACTGTTTTTT
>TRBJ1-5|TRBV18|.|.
CASSLGQGNNQPQHF
TGTGCCAGCTCACTGGGGCAGGGGAACAATCAGCCCCAGCATTTT
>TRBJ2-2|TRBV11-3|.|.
CASSVLMNTGELFF
TGTGCCAGCAGCGTACTGATGAACACCGGGGAGCTGTTTTTT
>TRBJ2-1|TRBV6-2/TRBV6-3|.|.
CASSYRARGNNEQFF
TGTGCCAGCAGTTACCGGGCTAGGGGGAACAATGAGCAGTTCTTC
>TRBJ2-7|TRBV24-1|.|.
CATSRGYEQYF
TGTGCCACCAGTCGGGGCTACGAGCAGTACTTC
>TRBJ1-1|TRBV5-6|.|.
CASSFGTPDSMNTEAFF
TGTGCCAGCAGCTTCGGGACCCCGGACAGCATGAACACTGAAGCTTTCTTT
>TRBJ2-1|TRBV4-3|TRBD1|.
CASSQMTGDNEQFF
TGCGCCAGCAGCCAGATGACAGGGGACAATGAGCAGTTCTTC
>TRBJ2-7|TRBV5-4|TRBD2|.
CASSLWGRGGEQYF
TGTGCCAGCAGCTTGTGGGGGAGGGGTGGAGAGCAGTACTTC
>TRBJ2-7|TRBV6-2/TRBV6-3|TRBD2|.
CASSRTSGDYEQYF
TGTGCCAGCAGTCGGACTAGCGGGGACTACGAGCAGTACTTC
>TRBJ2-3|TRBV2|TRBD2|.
CASSDSGLDTDTQYF
TGTGCCAGCAGTGATTCCGGACTAGACACAGATACGCAGTATTTT
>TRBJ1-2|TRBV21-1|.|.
CASSKIRGAWGYTF
TGTGCCAGCAGCAAAATCAGGGGCGCGTGGGGCTACACCTTC
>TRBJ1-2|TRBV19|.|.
CASSIQVDYGYTF
TGTGCCAGTAGTATACAGGTTGACTATGGCTACACCTTC
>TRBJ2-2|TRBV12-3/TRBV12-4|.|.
CASPAGNGELFF
TGTGCCAGCCCGGCGGGAAACGGGGAGCTGTTTTTT
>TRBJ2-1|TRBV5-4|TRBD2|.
CASSPIIRGGPSNEQFF
TGTGCCAGCAGCCCCATCATTCGGGGGGGCCCTTCAAATGAGCAGTTCTTC
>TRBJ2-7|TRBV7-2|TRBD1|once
CASSFGQGVYEQYF
TGTGCCAGCAGCTTCGGCCAGGGGGTCTACGAGCAGTACTTC